Following are 30 T cell receptor beta chains from one sample sequenced in a study of T cell responses to AZD1222 COVID-19 vaccine. Sequencing used immunoSEQ multiplex PCR; TCRdb keeps in-frame clones, though not all of them. The sample comprises 99,000 or so clones, about 85% of which are singletons, and around 3.1% rests with the top ten. Material: peripheral blood, obtained on day 0 of AZD1222 vaccination. The source of these receptors is an adult in good health.

The V gene is TRBV6-5, the J gene TRBJ1-2; 10 nucleotides match TRBD1. V lost 6 bases, J lost 3 bases, and 4 bases stayed unmatched. The CDR3 runs 14 residues. Germline V gene sequence: CDR1 MNHEY, CDR2 SVGAGI. CDR3 DNA: TGTGCCAGCAGGTTGGACAGGGGGGACTATGGCTACACCTTC. Its translation: CASRLDRGDYGYTF.

V is TRBV5-8 and J is TRBJ2-7, with D tentatively TRBD1 or TRBD2 (6 bases each). Trimming took 4 bases from V and 3 from J, leaving 11 bases between them. The V gene's germline CDR1 is SGHTS and CDR2 YDEGEE. The CDR3 has 13 amino acids. CDR3 nucleotides: TGTGCCAGCAGCGACAGGAGGGACTACGAGCAGTACTTC. Translation: CASSDRRDYEQYF.

This chain joins TRBV6-2 or TRBV6-3 and TRBJ2-3, with 10 bases fitting TRBD1. The J segment lost 2 bases and the V segment lost 4 bases, leaving 3 bases of the junction unmatched. Germline V CDR1 and CDR2: MNHEY, SVGEGT. This CDR3 spans 15 amino acids. CDR3 coding DNA: TGTGCCAGCAGTTCCGACAGGGGGCACACAGATACGCAGTATTTT. Translating it yields CASSSDRGHTDTQYF.

CDR3 amino acids: CSAKTGAGTEAFF. The CDR3 DNA is TGCAGCGCAAAGACAGGGGCTGGGACTGAAGCTTTCTTT. The V call is TRBV29-1, the J call TRBJ1-1; TRBD1 agrees at 8 bases. CDR1 is SQVTM, CDR2 ANQGSEA, per germline. V lost 7 bases, J lost 5 bases, and 9 bases stayed unmatched. The CDR3 is made up of 13 amino acids.

This chain links TRBV30 with TRBJ1-6; no reliable D call. With 7 bases removed from V and 5 bases from J, the gap between germline ends came to 9 bases. This CDR3 comprises 12 residues. CDR1 is GTSNPN, CDR2 SVGIG, per germline (reference sequence). In DNA form, the CDR3 reads TGTGCCTACGGACGGGATAATTCACCCCTCCACTTT. Translation gives CAYGRDNSPLHF.

This chain connects TRBV18 to TRBJ1-2; D is undetermined. V lost 2 bases, J lost 0 bases, and 7 bases lay in between. Germline values: CDR1 KGHSH, CDR2 LQKENI. The CDR3 covers 14 residues. CDR3 DNA sequence: TGTGCCAGCTCACCAGACCTGTCTAACTATGGCTACACCTTC. The encoded protein is CASSPDLSNYGYTF.

The genes are TRBV11-2 and TRBJ2-3; a weak D match, TRBD2 (5 bases). Trimming cost V 6 bases and J 1 base, with 14 bases left between them. The CDR3 loop spans 15 amino acids. Per the germline V gene, CDR1 is SGHAT and CDR2 is FQNNGV. The CDR3, as DNA: TGTGCCAGCAGAGGACTCCGGATTGGCACAGATACGCAGTATTTT. Translated: CASRGLRIGTDTQYF. The variable domain in full, with the rest retrieved from reference TRBV11-2 and TRBJ2-3, is EAGVAQSPRYKIIEKRQSVAFWCNPISGHATLYWYQQILGQGPKLLIQFQNNGVVDDSQLPKDRFSAERLKGVDSTLKIQPAKLEDSAVYLCASRGLRIGTDTQYFGPGTRLTVL.

V is TRBV18 and J is TRBJ2-5; D unresolved. V was clipped by 3 bases and J by 2 bases, with 10 bases between them. Germline values: CDR1 KGHSH, CDR2 LQKENI. The CDR3 is 14 residues long. CDR3 in amino acids: CASSPNGVQETQYF. The CDR3 region has the DNA TGTGCCAGCTCACCGAACGGAGTTCAAGAGACCCAGTACTTC.

The genes are TRBV6-6 and TRBJ1-5; 8 positions agree with TRBD1. Germline CDR1 and CDR2: MNHNY and SVGAGI (reference sequence). J gave up 0 bases and V 5 bases, and 6 bases lay outside the gene matches. The CDR3 covers 16 residues. CDR3 amino acids: CASSSGTGYSNQPQHF. In DNA, the CDR3 is TGTGCCAGCAGTAGCGGGACAGGTTATAGCAATCAGCCCCAGCATTTT.

The genes are TRBV6-5 and TRBJ1-3; the match to TRBD1 covers 10 bases. The CDR3 extends over 13 amino acids. With 7 bases clipped from V and 4 bases from J, the junction kept 1 base outside the gene matches. Germline V gives CDR1 MNHEY, CDR2 SVGAGI. The CDR3 reads CASKTGGGNTIYF. The CDR3 nucleotides read TGTGCCAGCAAGACAGGGGGCGGAAACACCATATATTTT.

V usage is TRBV19 and J usage is TRBJ1-5, with 8 bases identical to TRBD1. CDR1 and CDR2 (germline): LNHDA, SQIVND (reference sequence). V shed 2 bases, J shed 4 bases, and the junction held 1 base outside the gene matches. The CDR3 has 14 amino acids. CDR3 nucleotides: TGTGCCAGTAGTATACAGGGGGCGAATCAGCCCCAGCATTTT. As protein: CASSIQGANQPQHF.

This clone was seen just once. V is TRBV7-9 and J is TRBJ1-5; D might be TRBD1 (6 bases). Germline-derived CDR1 and CDR2 are SEHNR and FQNEAQ (reference sequence). The V end was cut by 1 base, the J end by 7 bases, with 17 bases between. The CDR3 has 16 residues. The CDR3 sequence is CASSLGGTGSGQPQHF. The DNA for the CDR3 is TGTGCCAGCAGCTTAGGGGGTACAGGGAGCGGACAGCCCCAGCATTTT.

This chain links TRBV10-3 with TRBJ2-5; 8 bases line up with TRBD2. Germline V CDR1 and CDR2: ENHRY, SYGVKD. Trimming at V came to 3 bases and at J to 5 bases, leaving 11 bases not matched to a gene. The CDR3 is 16 amino acids. CDR3 DNA: TGTGCCATCAGTGAAGCCTCGGCGGGGGGAAGCGAGACCCAGTACTTC. Translation: CAISEASAGGSETQYF.

The sample holds one count of this clone. The chain links TRBV4-2 to TRBJ1-2, with a weak D call TRBD1 (5 bases). Germline V gives CDR1 LGHNA, CDR2 YNFKEQ. This CDR3 comprises 16 residues. The V end was cut by 4 bases, the J end by 3 bases, with 18 bases between. This chain's CDR3 is CASSPRTGPGDYGYTF. The CDR3 DNA sequence: TGTGCCAGCAGCCCAAGAACAGGTCCGGGAGACTATGGCTACACCTTC.

J is TRBJ2-5 and V is TRBV27; D unclear. V dropped 8 bases and J dropped 1 base, with 11 bases sitting between them. The length of the CDR3 is 13 residues. From germline, CDR1 is MNHEY and CDR2 SMNVEV (reference sequence). As DNA, the CDR3 is TGTGCCAGCGCCCGGGTGGTCCAAGAGACCCAGTACTTC. It encodes CASARVVQETQYF.

V gene TRBV19 combines with J gene TRBJ2-5; the D gene is possibly TRBD1 (6 bases). The CDR3 has 15 amino acids. Germline values: CDR1 LNHDA, CDR2 SQIVND (reference sequence). V gave up 6 bases and J gave up 3 bases, with 17 bases separating them. Here the CDR3 DNA reads TGTGCCAGTAGCGTAACAGGGAGTGGGAAAGAGACCCAGTACTTC. Protein: CASSVTGSGKETQYF.

The CDR3 region has the DNA TGTGCCACCAGTGCCGATCTAGCGGGAGGGCCCGGCACCGGGGAGCTGTTTTTT. Its translation is CATSADLAGGPGTGELFF. The genes are TRBV24-1 and TRBJ2-2, with 12 nucleotides matching TRBD2. Trimming at V came to 5 bases and at J to 4 bases, leaving 10 bases not matched to a gene. This CDR3 is built from 18 residues. Germline V gives CDR1 KGHDR, CDR2 SFDVKD.

V usage is TRBV5-6 and J usage is TRBJ1-4, with D unresolved. The CDR3 contains 15 residues. Per the germline V gene, CDR1 is SGHDT and CDR2 is YYEEEE. V gave up 3 bases and J gave up 4 bases, with 13 bases separating them. The CDR3: CASSSPGSFNEKLFF. The CDR3 DNA sequence: TGTGCCAGCAGCTCACCCGGGAGTTTTAATGAAAAACTGTTTTTT.

The J gene is TRBJ2-7, the V gene TRBV6-5, with D perhaps given as TRBD1 or TRBD2 (7 bases each). Germline V gene sequence: CDR1 MNHEY, CDR2 SVGAGI. This CDR3 is built from 16 residues. The ends were cut back, 4 bases at V and 5 bases at J, with 21 bases in the middle. CDR3 sequence (DNA): TGTGCCAGCAGTTGGGGGGGAACAGGGGAAATCGACGAGCAGTACTTC. This gives the protein CASSWGGTGEIDEQYF.

The genes are TRBV7-3 and TRBJ2-4, with a tentative D call TRBD1 (5 bases). This CDR3 has 18 amino acids. CDR1 and CDR2 (germline): SGHTA, FQGTGA. Between the trimmed V and J ends, which lost 5 bases and 0 bases, there was a span of 20 bases. This CDR3 reads CASSPNDSSFLAKNIQYF. CDR3 coding DNA: TGTGCCAGCAGCCCTAATGACAGTTCTTTCCTAGCCAAAAACATTCAGTACTTC. Based on the CDR3 plus reference TRBV7-3 and TRBJ2-4, the full variable domain is GAGVSQTPSNKVTEKGKYVELRCDPISGHTALYWYRQSLGQGPEFLIYFQGTGAADDSGLPNDRFFAVRPEGSVSTLKIQRTERGDSAVYLCASSPNDSSFLAKNIQYFGAGTRLSVL.

The chain uses TRBV9 and TRBJ2-3; 11 nucleotides align to TRBD1. This CDR3 comprises 16 residues. V gave up 1 base and J gave up 5 bases; unmatched junction bases: 6. CDR1 is SGDLS and CDR2 is YYNGEE in the germline V gene. DNA for the CDR3: TGTGCCAGCAGCGTAACCGCGGGACAGGGGGGAGATACGCAGTATTTT. As protein: CASSVTAGQGGDTQYF.

This clone was seen only once. The chain carries TRBV30 and TRBJ2-1; D not certain. V was pared by 6 bases and J by 9 bases, with 9 bases between. Per germline, CDR1 GTSNPN and CDR2 SVGIG (reference sequence). The CDR3 has 10 residues. DNA for the CDR3: TGTGCCTGTTTCTCAGGTGAGCAGTTCTTC. Protein product: CACFSGEQFF.

The genes are TRBV5-6 and TRBJ2-1; D gene unclear. Germline CDR1 SGHDT, CDR2 YYEEEE. The ends were cut back, 4 bases at V and 4 bases at J, with 3 bases in the middle. This CDR3 is built from 11 residues. The CDR3, as DNA: TGTGCCAGCAGCATATACAATGAGCAGTTCTTC. Amino acids: CASSIYNEQFF.

This clone is a singleton in its sample. The chain combines TRBV9 with TRBJ2-5, with 7 bases fitting TRBD2. J lost 2 bases, V lost 4 bases, and 11 bases had no gene match. This CDR3 region has 16 residues. CDR1 and CDR2 (germline): SGDLS, YYNGEE. The CDR3 nucleotides read TGTGCCAGCAGCTTCCGAGATTTGGGGGGGCAAGAGACCCAGTACTTC. Its protein product is CASSFRDLGGQETQYF.

This chain uses TRBV5-4 with TRBJ1-1; D call uncertain. The germline V gene has CDR1 SGHNT and CDR2 YYREEE (reference sequence). The CDR3 loop spans 13 amino acids. The V end was cut by 4 bases, the J end by 1 base, with 8 bases between. The DNA of the CDR3 is TGTGCCAGCAGCCTTTGGGGGAACACTGAAGCTTTCTTT. Protein product: CASSLWGNTEAFF. Filled out from reference TRBV5-4 and TRBJ1-1, the complete variable domain reads ETGVTQSPTHLIKTRGQQVTLRCSSQSGHNTVSWYQQALGQGPQFIFQYYREEENGRGNFPPRFSGLQFPNYSSELNVNALELDDSALYLCASSLWGNTEAFFGQGTRLTVV.

The CDR3: CASSVGGGMNTEAFF. The CDR3 DNA reads as TGTGCCAGCAGCGTAGGAGGGGGAATGAACACTGAAGCTTTCTTT. The V call is TRBV9, the J call TRBJ1-1, with D possibly TRBD1 on 6 matching bases. The germline gives CDR1 SGDLS, CDR2 YYNGEE. V was shortened by 0 bases and J by 0 bases, with 9 bases between the two germline ends. The CDR3 consists of 15 residues.

The genes are TRBV21-1 and TRBJ2-5; TRBD1, as called in the table, went unchecked against the DNA. TRBV21-1 counts as a pseudogene. The CDR3 has 18 residues. The CDR3 region is CASSKVGVYGQGRETQYF. The CDR3 coding sequence is TGTGCCAGCAGCAAGGTGGGGGTGTATGGACAGGGGAGGGAGACCCAGTACTTC.

The chain carries TRBV7-2 and TRBJ2-7; 15 positions match TRBD2. Germline V gene data show CDR1 as SGHTA and CDR2 as FQGNSA. The CDR3 spans 18 residues. Trimming took 5 bases from V and 0 from J; bases not matched to a gene: 8. This chain's CDR3 is CASSERTSGGVISYEQYF. The DNA of the CDR3 is TGTGCCAGCAGCGAAAGGACTAGCGGGGGGGTTATCTCCTACGAGCAGTACTTC.

The genes are TRBV7-2 and TRBJ2-2; 9 positions agree with TRBD1. Germline lookup yields CDR1 SGHTA and CDR2 FQGNSA. The CDR3 runs 15 residues. J gave up 7 bases and V 5 bases, and 8 bases lay outside the gene matches. In DNA, the CDR3 is TGTGCCAGCAGCCTGGGACAGGGCGGACACGGGGAGCTGTTTTTT. Protein product: CASSLGQGGHGELFF.

This sequence joins TRBV24-1 and TRBJ2-1; the D gene is possibly TRBD1 (6 bases). The CDR3 covers 15 residues. Germline loops: CDR1 KGHDR, CDR2 SFDVKD. Trimming took 4 bases from V and 5 from J, leaving 14 bases between them. CDR3: CATSDYRVGDNEQFF. CDR3 sequence (DNA): TGTGCCACCAGTGACTACAGGGTGGGGGACAATGAGCAGTTCTTC.